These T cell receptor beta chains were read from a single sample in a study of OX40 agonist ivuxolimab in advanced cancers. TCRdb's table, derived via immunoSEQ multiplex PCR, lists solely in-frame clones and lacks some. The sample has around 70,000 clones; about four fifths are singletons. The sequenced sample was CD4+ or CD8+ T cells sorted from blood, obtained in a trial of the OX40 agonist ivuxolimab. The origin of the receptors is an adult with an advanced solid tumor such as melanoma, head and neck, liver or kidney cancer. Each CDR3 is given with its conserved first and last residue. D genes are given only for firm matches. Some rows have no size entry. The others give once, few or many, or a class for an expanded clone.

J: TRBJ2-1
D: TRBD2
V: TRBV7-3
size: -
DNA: TGTGCCAGCAGCTTAGGGAGGGGAGCGGGAGGCTACAATGAGCAGTTCTTC
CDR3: CASSLGRGAGGYNEQFF

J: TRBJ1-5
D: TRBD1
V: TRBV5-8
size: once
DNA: TGTGCCAGCAGCCTCATAAACAGGGGGAATCAGCCCCAGCATTTT
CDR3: CASSLINRGNQPQHF

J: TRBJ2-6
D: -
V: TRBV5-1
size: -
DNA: TGCGCCAGCAGCTTGGGTGGGACTGGGGCCAACGTCCTGACTTTC
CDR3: CASSLGGTGANVLTF

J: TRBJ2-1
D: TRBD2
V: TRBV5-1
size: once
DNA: TGCGCCAGCATCCAAGGGGGTAGCGGGAGCTTTAATGAGCAGTTCTTC
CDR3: CASIQGGSGSFNEQFF

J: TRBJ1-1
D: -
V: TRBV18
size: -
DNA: TGTGCCAGCTCACTGACAGAGAACACTGAAGCTTTCTTT
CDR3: CASSLTENTEAFF

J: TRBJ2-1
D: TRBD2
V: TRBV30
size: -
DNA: TGTGCCTGGAGCGGGACAGCGGGCGGGAGGGCAAATGAGCAGTTCTTC
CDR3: CAWSGTAGGRANEQFF

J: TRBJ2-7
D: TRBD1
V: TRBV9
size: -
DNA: TGTGCCAGCAGCGCCGGGACAGGGGGTCCGACGGGTAAAGAGCAGTACTTC
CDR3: CASSAGTGGPTGKEQYF

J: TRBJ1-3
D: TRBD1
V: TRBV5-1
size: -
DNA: TGCGCCAGCAGCTCCGACAGGGGTGACTTTGGAAACACCATATATTTT
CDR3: CASSSDRGDFGNTIYF

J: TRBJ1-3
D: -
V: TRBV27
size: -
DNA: TGTGCCAGCAGTTTATTGCCAGGGACAGGAAACACCATATATTTT
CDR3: CASSLLPGTGNTIYF

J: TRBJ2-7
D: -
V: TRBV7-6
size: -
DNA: TGTGCCAGCAGCTTGGGCCGCGGGGGGACAGTAGTTTACGAGCAGTACTTC
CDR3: CASSLGRGGTVVYEQYF

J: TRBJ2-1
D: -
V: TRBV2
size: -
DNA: TGTGCCAGCACGGCAGGGGAGGGGAATGAGCAGTTCTTC
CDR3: CASTAGEGNEQFF

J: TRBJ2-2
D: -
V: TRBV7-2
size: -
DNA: TGTGCCAGCAGCTTAATCTCCGGGGAGCTGTTTTTT
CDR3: CASSLISGELFF

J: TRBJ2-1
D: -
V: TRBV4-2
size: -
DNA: TGTGCCAGCAGCCTTGTAGCGGCTTCGGTAGAGGGTGAGCAGTTCTTC
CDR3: CASSLVAASVEGEQFF

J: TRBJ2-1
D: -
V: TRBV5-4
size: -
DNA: TGTGCCAGCAGCCGAATCCAGGGGTTAGATGAGCAGTTCTTC
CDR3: CASSRIQGLDEQFF

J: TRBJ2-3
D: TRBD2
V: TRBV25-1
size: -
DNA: TGTGCCAGCAGTGAATGGGGCGGGAGGGCCCGTACAGATACGCAGTATTTT
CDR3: CASSEWGGRARTDTQYF

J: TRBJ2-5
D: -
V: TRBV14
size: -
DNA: TGTGCCAGCAGCCAAGATTTGGCGGAGACCCAGTACTTC
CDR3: CASSQDLAETQYF

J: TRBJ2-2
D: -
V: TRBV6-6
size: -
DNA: TGTGCCAGCAGGGGGGTTTCCGGAAACACCGGGGAGCTGTTTTTT
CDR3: CASRGVSGNTGELFF

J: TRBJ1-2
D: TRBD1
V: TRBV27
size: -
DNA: TGTGCCAGCAGTCCTCCGGGACAGGCCCTATTTGGGCACTATGGCTACACCTTC
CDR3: CASSPPGQALFGHYGYTF

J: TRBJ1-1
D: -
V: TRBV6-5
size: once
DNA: TGTGCCAGCAGACCATACATCACACAGAACACTGAAGCTTTCTTT
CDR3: CASRPYITQNTEAFF

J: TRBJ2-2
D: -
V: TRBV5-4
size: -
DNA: TGTGCCAGCAGCTGGGGTGGGCGGACCAACACCGGGGAGCTGTTTTTT
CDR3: CASSWGGRTNTGELFF

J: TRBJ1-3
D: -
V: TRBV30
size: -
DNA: TGTGCCTGGAGTTGGGGGCAGGGGACCGGAAACACCATATATTTT
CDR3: CAWSWGQGTGNTIYF

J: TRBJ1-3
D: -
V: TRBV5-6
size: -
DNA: TGTGCCAGCAGCTTGGATCGGGGACACACCATATATTTT
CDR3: CASSLDRGHTIYF

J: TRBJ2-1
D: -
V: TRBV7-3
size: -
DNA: TGTGCCAGCAGCTTCATGGGATATGAGCAGTTCTTC
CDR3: CASSFMGYEQFF

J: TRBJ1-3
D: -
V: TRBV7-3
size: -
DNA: TGTGCCAGCAGCCCACAGGGAGATGGTGGAAACACCATATATTTT
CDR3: CASSPQGDGGNTIYF

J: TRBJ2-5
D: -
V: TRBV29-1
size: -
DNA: TGCAGCGTCGAACAGGGACCAGAGACCCAGTACTTC
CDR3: CSVEQGPETQYF